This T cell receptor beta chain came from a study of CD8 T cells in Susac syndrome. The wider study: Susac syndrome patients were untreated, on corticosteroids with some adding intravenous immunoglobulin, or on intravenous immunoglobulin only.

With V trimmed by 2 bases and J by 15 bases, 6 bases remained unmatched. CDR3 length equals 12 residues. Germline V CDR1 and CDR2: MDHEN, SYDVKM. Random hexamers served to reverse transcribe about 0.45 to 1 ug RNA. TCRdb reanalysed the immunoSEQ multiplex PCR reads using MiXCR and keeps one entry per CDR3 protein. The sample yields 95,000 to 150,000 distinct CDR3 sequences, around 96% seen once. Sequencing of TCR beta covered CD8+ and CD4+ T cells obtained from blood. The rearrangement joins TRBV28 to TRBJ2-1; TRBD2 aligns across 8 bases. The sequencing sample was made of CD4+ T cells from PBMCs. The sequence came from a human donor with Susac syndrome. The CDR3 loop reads CASSLGTLAGFF. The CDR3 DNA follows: TGTGCCAGCAGTTTAGGGACCCTAGCGGGGTTCTTC.